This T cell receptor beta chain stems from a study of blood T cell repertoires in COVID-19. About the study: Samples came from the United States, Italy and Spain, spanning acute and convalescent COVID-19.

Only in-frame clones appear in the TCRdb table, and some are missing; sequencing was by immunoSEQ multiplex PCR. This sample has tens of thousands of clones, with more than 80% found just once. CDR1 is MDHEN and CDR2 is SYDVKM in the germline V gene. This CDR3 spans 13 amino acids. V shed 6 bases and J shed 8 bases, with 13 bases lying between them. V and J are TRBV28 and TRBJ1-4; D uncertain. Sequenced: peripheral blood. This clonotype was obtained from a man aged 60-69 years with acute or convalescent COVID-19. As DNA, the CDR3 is TGTGCCAGCAGACCCCCGGGGAGGGAAAAACTGTTTTTT. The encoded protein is CASRPPGREKLFF.